One sample yielded the 8 T cell receptor beta chains listed below, sequenced in a study of T cell responses to AZD1222 COVID-19 vaccine. The method was immunoSEQ multiplex PCR; TCRdb's version includes in-frame clones alone and lacks a portion of them. The sample holds roughly 120,000 clones, under 90% seen once. Sequences were derived from peripheral blood, sampled on day 0 of AZD1222 vaccination. These receptors were taken from an adult in good health.

CDR3 loop: CASSIGPTSTDTQYF. CDR3 coding DNA: TGTGCCAGTAGTATTGGGCCAACTAGCACAGATACGCAGTATTTT. The chain recombines TRBV19 with TRBJ2-3, with D uncertain. With 3 bases removed from V and 0 bases from J, the gap between germline ends came to 10 bases. Looked up from germline, CDR1 is LNHDA and CDR2 is SQIVND (reference sequence). This CDR3 contains 15 residues. Combining the CDR3 with reference TRBV19 and TRBJ2-3 gives the whole variable domain DGGITQSPKYLFRKEGQNVTLSCEQNLNHDAMYWYRQDPGQGLRLIYYSQIVNDFQKGDIAEGYSVSREKKESFPLTVTSAQKNPTAFYLCASSIGPTSTDTQYFGPGTRLTVL.

The chain couples TRBV10-1 to TRBJ2-5; possibly TRBD1 for D (5 bases). This CDR3 is 15 amino acids long. V dropped 0 bases and J dropped 2 bases, with 10 bases sitting between them. Germline-derived CDR1 and CDR2 are WNHNN and SYGVQD (reference sequence). CDR3 coding DNA: TGCGCCAGCAGTGAGTCGCAGGGCCGACAAGAGACCCAGTACTTC. Its protein is CASSESQGRQETQYF.

This clone was detected only once. The V call is TRBV21-1, the J call TRBJ2-7; the D call TRBD2 from the table was never checked on the DNA. TRBV21-1 is noted as a pseudogene. CDR3 length: 13 residues. The CDR3 DNA reads TGTGCCAGCAGGGTAGCGGTCCTTTACGAGCAGTACTTC. Encoded protein: CASRVAVLYEQYF.

The CDR3 sequence is CAFPTGPQGRNEKLFF. CDR3 bases: TGCGCCTTCCCAACCGGACCACAGGGGCGAAATGAAAAACTGTTTTTT. The chain joins TRBV5-1 to TRBJ1-4; 7 nucleotides agree with TRBD1. CDR3 size: 16 residues. The trim removed 10 bases at V and 5 bases at J, leaving 17 bases unmatched. Germline loops: CDR1 SGHRS, CDR2 YFSETQ.

The chain links TRBV5-6 to TRBJ2-3; D could derive from TRBD1 or TRBD2 (6 bases each). V shed 3 bases and J shed 2 bases, with 19 bases lying between them. The CDR3 has 17 amino acids. CDR1 is SGHDT, CDR2 YYEEEE, per germline. In DNA, the CDR3 is TGTGCCAGCAGCTGGAGGCGGGCGGGACAAGCCACAGATACGCAGTATTTT. Its translation is CASSWRRAGQATDTQYF.

The table lists this clone with a few counts. The chain carries TRBV4-1 and TRBJ2-1; 8 bases line up with TRBD2. Germline values: CDR1 MGHRA, CDR2 YSYEKL. V was clipped by 6 bases and J by 2 bases; unmatched bases: 9. The CDR3 contains 16 residues. The chain's CDR3 is CASRPETSGAYNEQFF. As DNA, the CDR3 is TGCGCCAGCAGACCCGAAACTAGCGGAGCCTACAATGAGCAGTTCTTC.

This CDR3 is CASTLGAGSYNEQFF. The CDR3 DNA reads TGTGCCAGCACCCTGGGGGCAGGGAGTTACAATGAGCAGTTCTTC. The V gene is TRBV28, the J gene TRBJ2-1; maybe TRBD1 (6 bases). This CDR3 comprises 15 residues. Looked up from germline, CDR1 is MDHEN and CDR2 is SYDVKM. Trimming removed 7 bases at V and 4 bases at J, with 17 bases between.

As regards this clone: Its ends do not fully match the called genes, so a read error is possible. This chain links TRBV7-7 with TRBJ2-5; 11 nucleotides agree with TRBD1. Germline V gene lookup returns CDR1 SSHAT and CDR2 FNYEAQ (reference sequence). This CDR3 comprises 15 residues. CDR3 amino acids: CASSLGTGGQETQYF. The CDR3 region has the DNA TGTGCTAGCAGCTTAGGGACAGGGGGCCAAGAGACCCAGTACTTC.